This paragraph covers one TCR beta chain sequence. The germline CDR1 and CDR2 sequences are LGHDT and YNNKEL (reference sequence). The CDR3 runs 15 residues. Trimming removed 0 bases from V and 4 bases from J, with 13 bases in between. These data belong to a study of blood T cell repertoires in COVID-19. Background on the study: COVID-19 samples from acute and convalescent phases originated in the United States, Italy and Spain. Nucleic acid was either cDNA or gDNA, and it came from T cells, B-cell-depleted T cells, or PBMCs.

In the source study's methods: Amplification with reference gene primers provided the estimates of nucleated cell counts. The data were produced by immunoSEQ multiplex PCR, yet TCRdb's version contains in-frame clones alone and is incomplete. Clonal size and the V and J genes are those of that table, whereas D and trimming came from the DNA. The sample shows about 230,000 clones, roughly 80% of them seen only once. This clonotype was sampled from a woman in her forties or fifties with acute or convalescent COVID-19. This chain links TRBV3-1 (or the pseudogene TRBV3-2) with TRBJ2-7, with D perhaps matching TRBD1 (6 bases). The sample was peripheral blood. The CDR3 loop reads CASSQERGKAYEQYF. As DNA, the CDR3 is TGTGCCAGCAGCCAAGAGAGGGGGAAGGCTTACGAGCAGTACTTC.